One sample yielded the 32 T cell receptor beta chains listed below, sequenced in a study of blood T cell repertoires in COVID-19. TCRdb's copy holds only in-frame clones and misses some; the assay was immunoSEQ multiplex PCR. The sample lists about 210,000 clones; around 87% were seen once. Input material: PBMCs or T cells enriched from blood (not recorded which). Receptors were obtained from a man aged 25-40 years in a cohort exposed to, infected with or recovered from COVID-19 (not recorded which).

CDR3 residues: CASSPEHRSGNTIYF. DNA for the CDR3: TGTGCCAGCTCACCAGAACACCGCTCTGGAAACACCATATATTTT. The chain has TRBV18 and TRBJ1-3, with D hard to call. Germline CDR1 reads KGHSH; CDR2 reads LQKENI. V lost 2 bases to trimming and J lost 0 bases, with 8 bases between them. The CDR3 totals 15 residues.

The chain is built from TRBV11-3 and TRBJ1-1; D uncertain. Per the germline V gene, CDR1 is SGHNT and CDR2 is YENEEA. V was trimmed by 0 bases and J by 7 bases, leaving 9 bases between them. This CDR3 region has 13 residues. CDR3 sequence (DNA): TGTGCCAGCAGCTTAGATGGGAGCTTTGAAGCTTTCTTT. Amino acids: CASSLDGSFEAFF.

This clone was detected ten times or more. The rearrangement links TRBV24-1 to TRBJ1-2; D is undetermined. CDR1 and CDR2 (germline): KGHDR, SFDVKD. This CDR3 has 15 amino acids. The V end lost 0 bases, the J end lost 4 bases, and 11 bases lay between the germline ends. The CDR3, as DNA: TGTGCCACCAGTGATTTGAACGGTATGATCTATGGCTACACCTTC. This encodes CATSDLNGMIYGYTF.

The rearrangement links TRBV7-2 to TRBJ1-4, with 8 bases identical to TRBD1. CDR1 and CDR2 from the germline V gene are SGHTA and FQGNSA. V lost 5 bases to trimming and J lost 5 bases; unmatched junction nucleotides: 7. The CDR3 has 15 residues. CDR3 loop: CASSPTGGRNEKLFF. The CDR3 DNA is TGTGCCAGCAGCCCTACAGGGGGGAGGAATGAAAAACTGTTTTTT.

A single count supports this clone. The chain employs TRBV9 and TRBJ2-7; D is unresolved. This CDR3 has 12 amino acids. Germline lookup yields CDR1 SGDLS and CDR2 YYNGEE. With 4 bases removed from V and 0 bases from J, the gap between germline ends came to 5 bases. This CDR3 is CASSSNSYEQYF. The CDR3 DNA is TGTGCCAGCAGCTCCAACTCCTACGAGCAGTACTTC.

The rearrangement joins TRBV5-5 to TRBJ2-7; D not certain. Trimming removed 1 base from V and 2 bases from J, with 10 bases in between. Germline CDR1 and CDR2: SGHKS and YYEKEE (reference sequence). The CDR3 totals 14 residues. CDR3 region: CASSLTLSTYEQYF. The CDR3 DNA follows: TGTGCCAGCAGCTTGACATTATCCACCTACGAGCAGTACTTC.

The chain links TRBV27 to TRBJ2-2; tentatively, D is TRBD1 (6 bases). The V and J ends lost 5 bases and 3 bases respectively, with 13 bases between them. The CDR3 has 15 residues. Germline-derived CDR1 and CDR2 are MNHEY and SMNVEV (reference sequence). The CDR3 DNA sequence: TGTGCCAGCAGTCCCAGGGGAATCTACACCGGGGAGCTGTTTTTT. Amino acid sequence: CASSPRGIYTGELFF.

This clone was seen just once. The J gene is TRBJ2-7, the V gene TRBV6-1; 7 nucleotides line up with TRBD2. The CDR3 is made up of 16 amino acids. Looked up from germline, CDR1 is MNHNS and CDR2 is SASEGT. V trimming: 2 bases; J trimming: 0 bases; junction bases outside the gene matches: 7. CDR3 amino acids: CASSELASGSSYEQYF. CDR3 nucleotides: TGTGCCAGCAGTGAACTCGCTAGCGGCAGCTCCTACGAGCAGTACTTC.

This sequence joins TRBV7-9 and TRBJ1-5; D not resolved. The CDR3 length is 13 residues. V was pared by 3 bases and J by 7 bases, with 10 bases between. Germline V gene sequence: CDR1 SEHNR, CDR2 FQNEAQ (reference sequence). The CDR3, as DNA: TGTGCCAGCAGCTTGGGAGAGCACCAGCCCCAGCATTTT. Amino acids: CASSLGEHQPQHF.

The chain joins TRBV28 to TRBJ2-4; possible D gene TRBD2, 5 bases. With 6 bases removed from V and 0 bases from J, the gap between germline ends came to 9 bases. Germline V gene data show CDR1 as MDHEN and CDR2 as SYDVKM. CDR3 length: 14 amino acids. For the CDR3, the DNA is TGTGCCAGCAGACTAGGGTTAGCCAAAAACATTCAGTACTTC. It specifies CASRLGLAKNIQYF.

The V call is TRBV3-1 (or the pseudogene TRBV3-2), the J call TRBJ2-7, with 9 bases matching TRBD1. Trimming at V came to 4 bases and at J to 3 bases, leaving 10 bases not matched to a gene. The CDR3 sequence is 16 residues long. Germline CDR1 reads LGHDT; CDR2 reads YNNKEL (reference sequence). The CDR3 nucleotides read TGTGCCAGCAGCCGGAGCGGGACAGGGTGGGGCTACGAGCAGTACTTC. The encoded protein is CASSRSGTGWGYEQYF.

This clone has a single count. V is TRBV2 and J is TRBJ2-4; tentative D call: TRBD1 (6 bases). This CDR3 has 14 residues. CDR1 is SNHLY, CDR2 FYNNEI, per germline. V lost 6 bases, J lost 1 base, and 10 bases lay in between. DNA of the CDR3: TGTGCCAGCAGGGTGGGACACGCCAAAAACATTCAGTACTTC. This encodes CASRVGHAKNIQYF.

The gene calls are TRBV9 and TRBJ1-6; 8 nucleotides align to TRBD1. Losses at the gene ends were 3 bases for V and 10 bases for J; bases not matched to a gene: 12. The CDR3 is 16 residues long. Germline values: CDR1 SGDLS, CDR2 YYNGEE. The CDR3 region has the DNA TGTGCCAGCAGCGACAGTAATGGACAGGGAAACTCACCCCTCCACTTT. Encoded protein: CASSDSNGQGNSPLHF.

J is TRBJ1-5 and V is TRBV4-2, with 9 bases matching TRBD1. The J segment lost 5 bases and the V segment lost 0 bases, leaving 2 bases of the junction unmatched. Germline values: CDR1 LGHNA, CDR2 YNFKEQ. The CDR3 loop spans 15 amino acids. CDR3 DNA: TGTGCCAGCAGCCAAGATAGGACAGGGGATCAGCCCCAGCATTTT. This translates into CASSQDRTGDQPQHF.

This rearrangement joins TRBV5-1 to TRBJ1-1; 10 bases line up with TRBD1. The CDR3 is 16 residues long. Trimming removed 5 bases from V and 1 base from J; junction bases left unmatched: 8. The germline V gene encodes CDR1 SGHRS and CDR2 YFSETQ. CDR3 residues: CASSGQGVNWNTEAFF. CDR3 coding DNA: TGCGCCAGCAGTGGACAGGGGGTCAATTGGAACACTGAAGCTTTCTTT.

This chain links TRBV7-9 with TRBJ2-1, with 10 positions matching TRBD2. V lost 4 bases to trimming and J lost 3 bases; unmatched junction nucleotides: 6. The CDR3 contains 16 residues. Germline V lookup: CDR1 SEHNR, CDR2 FQNEAQ (reference sequence). The CDR3 DNA sequence: TGTGCCAGCAGCTCTACTAGCGGGATTATCTACAATGAGCAGTTCTTC. Its translation: CASSSTSGIIYNEQFF.

As DNA, the CDR3 is TGTGCCAGCAGCCGTTCGTCTAACTATGGCTACACCTTC. Translation gives CASSRSSNYGYTF. The gene calls are TRBV7-9 and TRBJ1-2; D not certain. The CDR3 runs 13 residues. The germline CDR1 and CDR2 sequences are SEHNR and FQNEAQ (reference sequence). The V end was cut by 5 bases, the J end by 0 bases, with 7 bases between. Looking up the rest from reference TRBV7-9 and TRBJ1-2 gives the full variable domain: DTGVSQNPRHKITKRGQNVTFRCDPISEHNRLYWYRQTLGQGPEFLTYFQNEAQLEKSRLLSDRFSAERPKGSFSTLEIQRTEQGDSAMYLCASSRSSNYGYTFGSGTRLTVV.

The chain joins TRBV28 to TRBJ2-7; 9 bases fit TRBD2. Germline V CDR1 and CDR2: MDHEN, SYDVKM. V shed 3 bases, J shed 4 bases, and the junction held 7 bases outside the gene matches. The CDR3 is 15 amino acids. The DNA of the CDR3 is TGTGCCAGCAGTTTTAGCGGGAGTGGCTCATACGAGCAGTACTTC. Amino acids: CASSFSGSGSYEQYF.

The chain employs TRBV5-5 and TRBJ1-3; D is unclear. CDR3 length equals 15 residues. The V end was cut by 3 bases, the J end by 0 bases, with 10 bases between. The germline V gene has CDR1 SGHKS and CDR2 YYEKEE (reference sequence). The CDR3 loop reads CASSSLLSSGNTIYF. In nucleotides, the CDR3 is TGTGCCAGCAGCTCACTACTGAGCTCTGGAAACACCATATATTTT.

This sequence joins TRBV24-1 and TRBJ2-1; 11 positions agree with TRBD2. CDR3 length: 16 amino acids. Trimming cost V 4 bases and J 4 bases; bases outside gene matches: 5. In germline, CDR1 is KGHDR, CDR2 SFDVKD. The CDR3 DNA is TGTGCCACCAGTGACGACCGACTAGCGGGATACAATGAGCAGTTCTTC. Its translation is CATSDDRLAGYNEQFF.

J is TRBJ1-2 and V is TRBV5-1, with 7 bases identical to TRBD1. With 4 bases clipped from V and 4 bases from J, the junction kept 4 bases outside the gene matches. Germline V lookup: CDR1 SGHRS, CDR2 YFSETQ. The CDR3 extends over 13 amino acids. The CDR3: CASSHRGGYGYTF. CDR3 nucleotides: TGCGCCAGCAGCCACAGGGGCGGCTATGGCTACACCTTC.

The chain carries TRBV27 and TRBJ2-7; tentatively, D is TRBD1 (5 bases). CDR3 size: 13 residues. From germline, CDR1 is MNHEY and CDR2 SMNVEV (reference sequence). V lost 3 bases and J lost 5, with 11 bases in between. CDR3 sequence (DNA): TGTGCCAGCAGTTTGAGTCCAGGGAACGAGCAGTACTTC. Translation gives CASSLSPGNEQYF.

This clone was seen more than once but under ten times. This chain uses TRBV28 with TRBJ1-2, with unresolved D. The CDR3 covers 13 residues. Germline V gene sequence: CDR1 MDHEN, CDR2 SYDVKM. V was pared by 6 bases and J by 0 bases, with 8 bases between. The CDR3 here is CASSPPANYGYTF. Here the CDR3 DNA reads TGTGCCAGCAGCCCCCCAGCTAACTATGGCTACACCTTC.

This clone was recorded only once. The V gene is TRBV3-1 (or the pseudogene TRBV3-2), the J gene TRBJ1-1; TRBD1 matches 9 bases. Germline V lookup: CDR1 LGHDT, CDR2 YNNKEL (reference sequence). The ends lost 4 bases at V and 5 bases at J; junction bases unmatched: 5. This CDR3 comprises 14 residues. CDR3 residues: CASSPDRGETEAFF. CDR3 sequence (DNA): TGTGCCAGCAGCCCCGACAGGGGGGAAACTGAAGCTTTCTTT.

This clone was found a few times. Relative to the germline gene, one junction end is altered; a read error may explain this. The genes are TRBV28 and TRBJ2-7, with 14 positions matching TRBD2. The CDR3 covers 15 residues. CDR1 and CDR2 (germline): MDHEN, SYDVKM. Written as DNA, the CDR3 is TGTGCCAGCAGTAGACAGACTAGCGGGAGGGCCGGAGGTGTGTTC. Its translation is CASSRQTSGRAGGVF.

The chain uses TRBV24-1 and TRBJ2-3, with TRBD1 matching 10 bases. Looked up from germline, CDR1 is KGHDR and CDR2 is SFDVKD. This CDR3 region has 17 residues. After removal of 4 bases from V and 5 bases from J, the junction contained 11 bases not matched to a gene. CDR3 nucleotide sequence: TGTGCCACCAGTGACGGCCGGGACAGGGGATTTAGAGATACGCAGTATTTT. Amino acid sequence: CATSDGRDRGFRDTQYF.

This chain links TRBV2 with TRBJ2-7, with TRBD2 identical over 7 bases. The CDR3 totals 17 residues. V gave up 3 bases and J gave up 3 bases; unmatched junction bases: 14. CDR1 is SNHLY, CDR2 FYNNEI, per germline. CDR3 bases: TGTGCCAGCAGTGAGGGGTTCCGGCTAGCGGACCTCTACGAGCAGTACTTC. Its protein is CASSEGFRLADLYEQYF.

V gene TRBV7-3 combines with J gene TRBJ2-7; maybe TRBD1 (5 bases). The CDR3 totals 16 residues. V lost 1 base, J lost 6 bases, and 19 bases lay in between. CDR1 is SGHTA, CDR2 FQGTGA, per germline. The CDR3 DNA sequence: TGTGCCAGCAGCTTAAACCAGGGCCCACGACGGACCGAGCAGTACTTC. It yields the protein CASSLNQGPRRTEQYF.

The chain links TRBV18 to TRBJ2-7, with 8 bases fitting TRBD1. The CDR3 loop spans 15 amino acids. Trimming at V came to 4 bases and at J to 2 bases, leaving 7 bases not matched to a gene. From germline, CDR1 is KGHSH and CDR2 LQKENI. The CDR3 DNA reads TGTGCCAGCTCACTGGGGACAGGCGGGACCTACGAGCAGTACTTC. This codes for CASSLGTGGTYEQYF.

The chain is built from TRBV28 and TRBJ1-6; D remains ambiguous. V dropped 5 bases and J dropped 10 bases, with 15 bases sitting between them. The CDR3 has 14 residues. CDR1 and CDR2 from the germline V gene are MDHEN and SYDVKM. CDR3 residues: CASSPGRGQSPLHF. CDR3 in DNA: TGTGCCAGCAGTCCAGGACGAGGGCAATCACCCCTCCACTTT.

The chain uses TRBV20-1 and TRBJ2-4; TRBD2 aligns across 11 bases. Germline V gene sequence: CDR1 DFQATT, CDR2 SNEGSKA (reference sequence). Losses at the gene ends were 3 bases for V and 6 bases for J; bases not matched to a gene: 7. There are 15 residues in the CDR3. The CDR3 region has the DNA TGCAGTGCTAGTCTTCTAGCGGGAGGAGGAAACATTCAGTACTTC. Its protein is CSASLLAGGGNIQYF.

Only a few counts were recorded for this clone. The chain combines TRBV7-9 with TRBJ1-4, with 8 nucleotides matching TRBD1. This CDR3 is built from 12 residues. Germline trimming cut 5 bases from V and 12 bases from J; bases unmatched to any gene: 5. CDR1 and CDR2 from the germline V gene are SEHNR and FQNEAQ (reference sequence). DNA of the CDR3: TGTGCCAGCAGCCCGGACAGGGTAGAACTGTTTTTT. It yields the protein CASSPDRVELFF.